This TCR beta chain derives from a study of blood T cell repertoires in COVID-19. As for the study in general: Sites in the United States, Italy and Spain provided acute and convalescent COVID-19 samples. Nucleic acid was either cDNA or gDNA, and it came from T cells, B-cell-depleted T cells, or PBMCs.

Generated by immunoSEQ multiplex PCR, the TCRdb table keeps only in-frame clones and is missing some. The sample shows about 160,000 clones, about 93% of them seen only once. This clone was detected once. This receptor was obtained from a woman aged 50 to 60 with acute or convalescent COVID-19. The source material was peripheral blood.

CDR3 residues: CASKAVDRANQPQHF. The CDR3, as DNA: TGTGCCAGTAAGGCCGTAGACAGGGCTAATCAGCCCCAGCATTTT. The gene calls are TRBV19 and TRBJ1-5; the match to TRBD1 covers 7 bases. Per the germline V gene, CDR1 is LNHDA and CDR2 is SQIVND (reference sequence). V trimming: 7 bases; J trimming: 4 bases; junction bases outside the gene matches: 10. The CDR3 has 15 residues.